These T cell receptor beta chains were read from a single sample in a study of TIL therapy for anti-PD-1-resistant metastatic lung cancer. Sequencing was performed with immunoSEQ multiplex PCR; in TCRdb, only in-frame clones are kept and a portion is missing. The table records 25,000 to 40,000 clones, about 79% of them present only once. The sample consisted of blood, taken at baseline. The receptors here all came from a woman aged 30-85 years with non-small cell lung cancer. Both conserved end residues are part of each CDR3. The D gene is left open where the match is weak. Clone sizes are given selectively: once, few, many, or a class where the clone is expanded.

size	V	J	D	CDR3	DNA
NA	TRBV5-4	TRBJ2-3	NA	CASSSPSRTDTQYF	TGTGCCAGCAGCTCCCCATCCCGCACAGATACGCAGTATTTT
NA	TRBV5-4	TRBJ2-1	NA	CASSLDGTSYNEQFF	TGTGCCAGCAGCCTCGACGGAACCTCATACAATGAGCAGTTCTTC
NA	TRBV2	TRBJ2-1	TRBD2	CASSAAGGAEQFF	TGTGCCAGCAGTGCAGCGGGAGGAGCTGAGCAGTTCTTC
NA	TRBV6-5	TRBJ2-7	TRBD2	CASTGLAGDEQYF	TGTGCCAGCACAGGACTAGCGGGAGACGAGCAGTACTTC
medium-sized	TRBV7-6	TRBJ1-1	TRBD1	CASSLQPETGMGTEAFF	TGTGCCAGCAGCTTGCAACCAGAGACAGGGATGGGGACTGAAGCTTTCTTT
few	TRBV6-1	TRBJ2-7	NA	CASSGGAQAYEQYF	TGTGCCAGCAGTGGGGGGGCGCAGGCCTACGAGCAGTACTTC
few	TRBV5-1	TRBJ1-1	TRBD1	CASSLQGAGVNTEAFF	TGCGCCAGCTCACTACAGGGGGCAGGAGTGAACACTGAAGCTTTCTTT
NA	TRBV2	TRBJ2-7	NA	CASRRGAAYYEQYF	TGTGCCAGCAGGAGGGGAGCAGCTTACTACGAGCAGTACTTC
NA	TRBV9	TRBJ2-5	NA	CASSVQAYPQETQYF	TGTGCCAGCAGCGTTCAAGCTTACCCCCAAGAGACCCAGTACTTC
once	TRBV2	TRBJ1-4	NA	CATKGAGVPNEKLFF	TGTGCCACCAAGGGTGCTGGGGTCCCTAATGAAAAACTGTTTTTT
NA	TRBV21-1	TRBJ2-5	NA	CASTGGETQYF	TGTGCCAGCACGGGGGGAGAGACCCAGTACTTC
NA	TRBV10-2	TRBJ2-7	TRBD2	CASSAGGSSYEQYF	TGCGCCAGCAGCGCGGGGGGCAGCTCCTACGAGCAGTACTTC
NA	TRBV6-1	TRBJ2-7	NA	CASSEGHEQYF	TGTGCCAGCAGTGAAGGACACGAGCAGTACTTC
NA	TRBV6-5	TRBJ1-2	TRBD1	CASSYSGTGANYGYTF	TGTGCCAGCAGTTACTCCGGGACAGGGGCCAACTATGGCTACACCTTC
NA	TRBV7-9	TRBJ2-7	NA	CASSLGWSSYEQYF	TGTGCCAGCAGCTTAGGTTGGAGCTCCTACGAGCAGTACTTC
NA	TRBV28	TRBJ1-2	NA	CASNTPGVAGYTF	TGTGCCAGCAACACACCAGGGGTCGCTGGCTACACCTTC
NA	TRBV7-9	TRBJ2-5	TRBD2	CASSFGLAGVRETQYF	TGTGCCAGCAGCTTTGGACTAGCGGGAGTCCGTGAGACCCAGTACTTC
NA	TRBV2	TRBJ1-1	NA	CASRFTTNTEAFF	TGTGCCAGCAGATTTACAACGAACACTGAAGCTTTCTTT
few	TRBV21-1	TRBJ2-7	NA	CASSKPGGTVYEQYF	TGTGCCAGCAGCAAACCCGGCGGGACAGTTTACGAGCAGTACTTC
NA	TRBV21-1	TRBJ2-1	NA	CASSSPIAPSSYNEQFF	TGTGCCAGCAGCTCACCCATAGCGCCCAGCTCCTACAATGAGCAGTTCTTC
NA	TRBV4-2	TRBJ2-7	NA	CASSLYRNSYEQYF	TGTGCCAGCAGCTTGTACAGGAATTCCTACGAGCAGTACTTC
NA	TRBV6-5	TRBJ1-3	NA	CASSQRDGAGNTIYF	TGTGCCAGCAGCCAACGGGACGGAGCTGGAAACACCATATATTTT
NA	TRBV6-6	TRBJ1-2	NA	CASSNNPGRGRGYTF	TGTGCCAGCAGTAACAATCCGGGGAGGGGACGCGGCTACACCTTC
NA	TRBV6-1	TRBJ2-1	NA	CASSEWLNEQFF	TGTGCCAGCAGTGAATGGCTTAATGAGCAGTTCTTC
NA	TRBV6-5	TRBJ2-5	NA	CASSASRLEETQYF	TGTGCCAGCAGTGCTTCGAGGCTGGAAGAGACCCAGTACTTC
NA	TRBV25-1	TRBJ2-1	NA	CANRADTYNEQFF	TGTGCCAACAGGGCCGATACCTACAATGAGCAGTTCTTC
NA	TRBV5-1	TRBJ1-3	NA	CASSLVGGQLSSGNTIYF	TGCGCCAGCAGCTTGGTTGGGGGTCAGCTCTCCTCTGGAAACACCATATATTTT
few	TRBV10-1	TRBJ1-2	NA	CASSVQERGSYGYTF	TGCGCCAGCAGTGTGCAGGAACGGGGATCCTATGGCTACACCTTC
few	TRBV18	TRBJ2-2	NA	CASSPPASHGELFF	TGTGCCAGCTCACCACCAGCCTCTCACGGGGAGCTGTTTTTT
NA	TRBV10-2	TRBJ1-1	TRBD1	CASRSAGGEGGTEAFF	TGCGCCAGCAGGAGCGCAGGGGGCGAAGGAGGGACTGAAGCTTTCTTT
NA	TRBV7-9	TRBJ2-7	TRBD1	CASSHADRGLYEQYF	TGTGCCAGCAGCCACGCGGACAGGGGGCTCTACGAGCAGTACTTC
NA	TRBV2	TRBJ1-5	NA	CASSVRRGDQPQHF	TGTGCCAGCAGTGTTCGGAGGGGCGATCAGCCCCAGCATTTT
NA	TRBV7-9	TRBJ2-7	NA	CASSLGQPSSYEQYF	TGTGCCAGCAGCCTCGGACAGCCCTCCTCCTACGAGCAATACTTC
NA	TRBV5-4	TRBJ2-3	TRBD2	CASSPSLGRETDTQYF	TGTGCCAGCAGCCCTTCTCTCGGGAGGGAAACAGATACGCAGTATTTT
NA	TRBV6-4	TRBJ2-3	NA	CASSENPGSTDTQYF	TGTGCCAGCAGTGAGAACCCGGGGAGCACAGATACGCAGTATTTT
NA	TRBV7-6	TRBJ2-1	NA	CASSLAYGGNEQFF	TGTGCCAGCAGCTTAGCATACGGGGGAAATGAGCAGTTCTTC
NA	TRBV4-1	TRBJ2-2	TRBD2	CASSQGMVAGGNTGELFF	TGCGCCAGCAGCCAAGGAATGGTAGCGGGAGGGAACACCGGGGAGCTGTTTTTT
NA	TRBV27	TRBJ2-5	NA	CASSGFGETQYF	TGTGCCAGCAGCGGGTTCGGAGAGACCCAGTACTTC
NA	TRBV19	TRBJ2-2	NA	CASKGQTYTGELFF	TGTGCCAGTAAAGGACAGACTTACACCGGGGAGCTGTTTTTT
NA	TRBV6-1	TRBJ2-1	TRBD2	CASDRTSGMRDEQFF	TGTGCCAGCGATCGGACTAGCGGTATGAGGGATGAGCAGTTCTTC
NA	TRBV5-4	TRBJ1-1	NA	CASSRDPNTEAFF	TGTGCCAGCAGTCGAGATCCGAACACTGAAGCTTTCTTT